Listed here are 7 T cell receptor beta chains from one sample, sequenced in a study of T cells in Graves' hyperthyroidism and ophthalmopathy. Researchers amplified the TCR beta CDR3 regions from RNA transcripts. TCR CDR3 regions were first amplified by RT-PCR with HTBI primers. Via MiXCR, TCRdb re-called the multiplex PCR reads, giving one row per CDR3 protein. The table has about 360,000 distinct CDR3 sequences, about 12% seen once; the top ten hold around 9.2%. Sequencing used blood. These receptor sequences come from a woman between 18 and 30 years old with Graves' hyperthyroidism.

Within the sample, this clonotype is medium-sized. The genes are TRBV3-1 and TRBJ1-1; D not resolved. Germline CDR1 LGHDT, CDR2 YNNKEL (reference sequence). This CDR3 comprises 16 residues. Deletions cut 0 bases from V and 3 bases from J, with 14 bases between. CDR3 sequence: CASSQDRPVGYTEAFF. The CDR3 DNA sequence: TGTGCCAGCAGCCAAGATCGGCCAGTGGGATACACTGAAGCTTTCTTT.

This chain links TRBV4-2 with TRBJ1-1, with a weak D call TRBD1 (5 bases). The V end lost 0 bases, the J end lost 8 bases, and 13 bases lay between the germline ends. This CDR3 comprises 14 residues. Germline V lookup: CDR1 LGHNA, CDR2 YNFKEQ. The CDR3: CASSQEGGVREAFF. The CDR3 DNA reads as TGTGCCAGCAGCCAAGAGGGGGGGGTTAGGGAAGCTTTCTTT.

This clonotype was recorded many times. The rearrangement uses TRBV24-1 and TRBJ2-1; no definite D call. The CDR3 is made up of 15 amino acids. Germline loops: CDR1 KGHDR, CDR2 SFDVKD. V was pared by 0 bases and J by 1 base, with 6 bases between. The CDR3 loop is CATSDLRESYNEQFF. In DNA, the CDR3 is TGTGCCACCAGTGATTTGAGGGAATCCTACAATGAGCAGTTCTTC.

This clonotype came up many times. V and J are TRBV7-3 and TRBJ2-3; D call uncertain. V lost 2 bases, J lost 5 bases, and 8 bases lay in between. CDR3 length equals 13 residues. Germline V gene sequence: CDR1 SGHTA, CDR2 FQGTGA. The CDR3 DNA sequence: TGTGCCAGCAGCTTAGACCCGGAAGATACGCAGTATTTT. Protein product: CASSLDPEDTQYF.

This clonotype occurred many times. This chain uses TRBV4-3 with TRBJ2-7; 8 bases line up with TRBD2. The junction had 6 bases not matched to a gene; V was cut back by 0 bases and J by 5 bases. This CDR3 has 15 amino acids. Germline loops: CDR1 LGHNA, CDR2 YSLEER. CDR3 protein: CASSQDGTRGNEQYF. CDR3 DNA sequence: TGCGCCAGCAGCCAAGACGGGACTAGAGGGAACGAGCAGTACTTC.

This clonotype has at least ten counts. The chain carries TRBV3-1 and TRBJ1-2; TRBD1 aligns across 7 bases. The CDR3 sequence is 13 residues long. Germline CDR1 is LGHDT and CDR2 is YNNKEL (reference sequence). The trim removed 2 bases at V and 6 bases at J, leaving 3 bases unmatched. CDR3 amino acids: CASSQRQGNGYTF. CDR3 sequence (DNA): TGTGCCAGCAGCCAAAGACAGGGAAATGGCTACACCTTC.

The sample holds many counts of this clonotype. The chain joins TRBV28 to TRBJ1-2, with D possibly TRBD1 on 6 matching bases. Germline CDR1 is MDHEN and CDR2 is SYDVKM. This CDR3 spans 14 amino acids. V lost 6 bases and J 7 bases, leaving 18 bases between the germline ends. The DNA of the CDR3 is TGTGCCAGCAGGCCCACTTTACAGGGCGTTGGCTACACCTTC. As protein: CASRPTLQGVGYTF.